One and the same sample provided the 18 T cell receptor beta chains below, sequenced in a study of tumor and adjacent non-tumor tissue in lung cancer. The library came from three nested PCR rounds adapted from ARM-PCR protocols. One entry per CDR3 protein, called by TCRdb with MiXCR from the multiplex PCR reads. The data contain about 110,000 distinct CDR3 sequences, roughly 80% of them singletons. RNA was extracted from bulk tissue without any cell sorting. The sample comprised lung tumor tissue. All receptors derive from an older woman with non-small cell lung cancer.

Concerning this clonotype itself: An end of the junction differs from the germline gene, which may be a read error. The rearrangement uses TRBV20-1 and TRBJ1-2; perhaps TRBD1 as D (5 bases). The CDR3 runs 12 residues. Germline CDR1 and CDR2: DFQATT and SNEGSKA (reference sequence). In nucleotides, the CDR3 is TGCAGTGCTCCCAAAGGGGAGTATGCCTACACCTTC. It specifies CSAPKGEYAYTF.

This clonotype came up many times. This sequence joins TRBV11-2 and TRBJ2-3; TRBD1 agrees at 7 bases. The CDR3 spans 15 residues. After removal of 5 bases from V and 1 base from J, the junction contained 6 bases not matched to a gene. Looked up from germline, CDR1 is SGHAT and CDR2 is FQNNGV. This CDR3 reads CASSPQGYGTDTQYF. The CDR3 coding sequence is TGTGCCAGCAGCCCACAGGGGTACGGCACAGATACGCAGTATTTT.

This clonotype was seen repeatedly, ten times or more. The CDR3 here is CSARDTLQLNEQFF. Written as DNA, the CDR3 is TGCAGTGCTAGAGATACACTCCAATTGAATGAGCAGTTCTTC. J is TRBJ2-1 and V is TRBV20-1; no clear D. CDR3 length equals 14 residues. V was clipped by 0 bases and J by 7 bases, with 13 bases between them. Germline V gene lookup returns CDR1 DFQATT and CDR2 SNEGSKA (reference sequence).

Worth noting for this clonotype: With a much larger clone just one base away, this may be a read error. The chain links TRBV5-1 to TRBJ1-5; D uncertain. This CDR3 is 15 amino acids long. The V end was cut by 0 bases, the J end by 2 bases, with 9 bases between. In germline, CDR1 is SGHRS, CDR2 YFSETQ. CDR3 residues: CASSLVSAGNQPQHF. In DNA form, the CDR3 reads TGCGCCAGCAGCTTGGTTTCCGCGGGCAATCAGCCCCAGCATTTT.

Comment on this clonotype: The conserved phenylalanine or tryptophan normally closing the CDR3 is absent here, so this likely arose from a read error. The rearrangement uses TRBV11-3 and TRBJ2-1; 13 bases align to TRBD2. Germline values: CDR1 SGHNT, CDR2 YENEEA. This CDR3 is 15 amino acids long. This CDR3 is CASNTGTSGIVEQFV. In DNA, the CDR3 is TGCGCCAGCAATACCGGGACTAGCGGGATTGTTGAGCAGTTCGTC.

This clonotype was detected many times. This sequence joins TRBV29-1 and TRBJ1-1; the match to TRBD1 covers 8 bases. V shed 4 bases and J 6 bases; nucleotides not matched to a gene: 4. The germline V gene has CDR1 SQVTM and CDR2 ANQGSEA. The CDR3 is made up of 12 amino acids. CDR3 bases: TGCAGCGTTGGGCAGGGGGCCTCTGAAGCTTTCTTT. This gives the protein CSVGQGASEAFF.

A word on this clonotype: An end of the junction does not agree with germline; a read error may underlie this. The CDR3: CAISLGRQSSSYNEQFF. The DNA for the CDR3 is TGTGCCATCAGCTTGGGGAGACAGAGCAGCTCCTACAATGAGCAGTTCTTC. The V gene is TRBV11-2, the J gene TRBJ2-1; D may be TRBD1 or TRBD2 (5 bases each). The CDR3 extends over 17 amino acids. The V gene's germline CDR1 is SGHAT and CDR2 FQNNGV. The entire variable domain, with the rest obtained from reference TRBV11-2 and TRBJ2-1, is as follows: EAGVAQSPRYKIIEKRQSVAFWCNPISGHATLYWYQQILGQGPKLLIQFQNNGVVDDSQLPKDRFSAERLKGVDSTLKIQPAKLEDSAVYLCAISLGRQSSSYNEQFFGPGTRLTVL.

A note on this clonotype: One end of the junction does not line up with germline, which may come from a read error. The V call is TRBV11-2, the J call TRBJ1-6; D gene ambiguous. Germline values: CDR1 SGHAT, CDR2 FQNNGV. CDR3 length equals 14 residues. The CDR3 loop reads CANSLEASDSPLHF. The CDR3 DNA follows: TGTGCCAACAGCTTAGAGGCAAGTGATTCACCCCTCCACTTT.

Notes on this clonotype: A clone one base away is much larger, so this may be a read error. This chain uses TRBV5-1 with TRBJ2-5, with TRBD2 identical over 7 bases. Germline V lookup: CDR1 SGHRS, CDR2 YFSETQ. This CDR3 is built from 16 residues. Unmatched junction bases numbered 14, after V lost 4 bases and J lost 5 bases. In nucleotides, the CDR3 is TGCGCCAGCAGCCGGGCTAGCGGAACATCCGGGGAGACCCAGTACTTC. Its protein is CASSRASGTSGETQYF.

Remarks on this clonotype: One junction end does not reproduce the germline sequence, and a read error may be involved. The chain employs TRBV4-3 and TRBJ2-1; D gene ambiguous. The germline V gene has CDR1 LGHNA and CDR2 YSLEER. This CDR3 is built from 15 residues. The chain's CDR3 is CASSPVSQSFNKQFF. In DNA, the CDR3 is TGCGCCAGCAGCCCGGTTTCGCAGTCCTTCAATAAGCAGTTCTTC.

The rearrangement joins TRBV6-1 to TRBJ1-5; tentative D call: TRBD1 (6 bases). V was pared by 1 base and J by 6 bases, with 19 bases between. Germline V CDR1 and CDR2: MNHNS, SASEGT. This CDR3 comprises 17 residues. This CDR3 is CASSEGKRAGGSQPQHF. Written as DNA, the CDR3 is TGTGCCAGCAGTGAAGGTAAGAGAGCGGGGGGCAGTCAGCCCCAGCATTTT.

For this clonotype: A junction end diverges from the germline sequence, so it may reflect a read error. This sequence joins TRBV13 and TRBJ2-2; possible D gene TRBD2, 6 bases. The germline V gene has CDR1 PRHDT and CDR2 FYEKMQ (reference sequence). The CDR3 spans 12 residues. CDR3 region: CASSLTGGELIF. DNA for the CDR3: TGTGCCAGCAGCTTGACTGGCGGGGAGCTGATTTTT.

About this clonotype: A much larger clone differs by one base, so this may be a read error. The V call is TRBV10-2, the J call TRBJ1-6, with TRBD1 identical over 7 bases. Germline trimming cut 3 bases from V and 8 bases from J; bases unmatched to any gene: 10. The CDR3 length is 16 residues. In germline, CDR1 is WSHSY, CDR2 SAAADI. The CDR3 is CASSDHMTGFDSPLHF. As DNA, the CDR3 is TGCGCCAGCAGTGACCACATGACAGGGTTTGATTCACCCCTCCACTTT.

V usage is TRBV6-2 or TRBV6-3 and J usage is TRBJ2-1; D is possibly TRBD1 (5 bases). Germline V gene lookup returns CDR1 MNHEY and CDR2 SVGEGT. The V gene lost 6 bases and the J gene lost 7 bases, with 22 bases spanning the gap. This CDR3 comprises 16 residues. The CDR3 here is CASSNSTVTVINEQFF. CDR3 bases: TGTGCCAGCAGCAATAGTACAGTGACAGTAATAAATGAGCAGTTCTTC.

Only one count was recorded for this clonotype. Relative to the germline gene, one junction end is altered; a read error may explain this. The chain couples TRBV11-1 to TRBJ2-1; D gene uncertain. Germline V gene lookup returns CDR1 SGHAT and CDR2 FQDESV (reference sequence). The CDR3 is 14 amino acids. CDR3 in DNA: TGTGCCAGCAGTCGGGCAAGCTCATACAATCAGCAGTTCTTC. The encoded protein is CASSRASSYNQQFF.

Points on this clonotype: The conserved closing phenylalanine or tryptophan is absent in this CDR3, likely reflecting a read error. The V gene is TRBV11-2, the J gene TRBJ1-5; 10 nucleotides align to TRBD1. Germline V gives CDR1 SGHAT, CDR2 FQNNGV. The CDR3 is 13 residues long. The CDR3 region has the DNA TGTCCCAGATCCCGGGACAGGGGTCAGCCCCAGCATTTA. The encoded protein is CPRSRDRGQPQHL.

About this clonotype itself: One end of the junction fails to match germline, which may point to a read error. The rearrangement joins TRBV5-5 to TRBJ1-6, with D perhaps matching TRBD1 (6 bases). Germline CDR1 SGHKS, CDR2 YYEKEE (reference sequence). CDR3 length: 17 amino acids. CDR3 in DNA: TGTGTCAGCAGTTTAGGGGACACCAGCTCCTATAATCCACCCCTCCACTTT. This sequence encodes CVSSLGDTSSYNPPLHF.

As to this clonotype: Germline is not matched at one junction end, which may reflect a read error. The chain recombines TRBV20-1 with TRBJ2-7, with a weak D call TRBD2 (7 bases). CDR3 length equals 16 residues. Germline lookup yields CDR1 DFQATT and CDR2 SNEGSKA (reference sequence). The CDR3 DNA is TGCTGTGCTAGAGATGGGAGCGGGGACATCACCTACGAGCTGTACTTC. This encodes CCARDGSGDITYELYF.